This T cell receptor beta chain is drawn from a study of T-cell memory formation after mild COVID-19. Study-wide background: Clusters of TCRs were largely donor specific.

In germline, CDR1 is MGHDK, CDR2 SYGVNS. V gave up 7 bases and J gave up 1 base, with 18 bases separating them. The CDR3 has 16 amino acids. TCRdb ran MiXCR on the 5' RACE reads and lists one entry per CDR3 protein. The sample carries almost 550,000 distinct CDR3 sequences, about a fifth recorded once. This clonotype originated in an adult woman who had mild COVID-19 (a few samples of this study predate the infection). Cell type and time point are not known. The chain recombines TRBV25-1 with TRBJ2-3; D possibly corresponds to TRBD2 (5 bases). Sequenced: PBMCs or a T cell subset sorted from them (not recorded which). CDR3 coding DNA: TGTGCCAGCACCCCCCGAGGAGACTATCGCACAGATACGCAGTATTTT. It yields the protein CASTPRGDYRTDTQYF.